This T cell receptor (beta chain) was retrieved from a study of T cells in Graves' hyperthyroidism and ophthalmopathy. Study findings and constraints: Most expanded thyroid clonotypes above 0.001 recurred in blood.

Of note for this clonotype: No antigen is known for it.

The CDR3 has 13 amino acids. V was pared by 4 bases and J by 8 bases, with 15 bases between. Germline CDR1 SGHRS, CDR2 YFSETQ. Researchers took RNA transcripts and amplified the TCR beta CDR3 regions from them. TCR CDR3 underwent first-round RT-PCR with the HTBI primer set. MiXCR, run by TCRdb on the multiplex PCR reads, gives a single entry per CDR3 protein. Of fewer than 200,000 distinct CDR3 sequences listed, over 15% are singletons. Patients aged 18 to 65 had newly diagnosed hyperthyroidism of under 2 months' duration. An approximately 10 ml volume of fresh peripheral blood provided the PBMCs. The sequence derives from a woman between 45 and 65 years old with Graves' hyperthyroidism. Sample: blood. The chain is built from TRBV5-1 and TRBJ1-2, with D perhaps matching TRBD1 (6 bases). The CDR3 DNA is TGCGCCAGCAGCCTCCCGGGGGGGCAAGGCTACACCTTC. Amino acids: CASSLPGGQGYTF.